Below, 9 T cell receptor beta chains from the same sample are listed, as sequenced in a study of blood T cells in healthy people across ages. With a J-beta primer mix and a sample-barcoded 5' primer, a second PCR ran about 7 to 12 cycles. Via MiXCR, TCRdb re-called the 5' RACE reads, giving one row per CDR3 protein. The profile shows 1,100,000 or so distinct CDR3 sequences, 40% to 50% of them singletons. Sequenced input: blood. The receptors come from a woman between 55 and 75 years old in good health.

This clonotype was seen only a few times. The CDR3 loop reads CSSRVDGNYGYTF. DNA for the CDR3: TGCAGTTCTCGAGTCGACGGAAACTATGGCTACACCTTC. This chain uses TRBV20-1 with TRBJ1-2; no clear D. The length of the CDR3 is 13 residues. V was cut by 8 bases and J by 2 bases, with 15 bases left in between. From germline, CDR1 is DFQATT and CDR2 SNEGSKA (reference sequence).

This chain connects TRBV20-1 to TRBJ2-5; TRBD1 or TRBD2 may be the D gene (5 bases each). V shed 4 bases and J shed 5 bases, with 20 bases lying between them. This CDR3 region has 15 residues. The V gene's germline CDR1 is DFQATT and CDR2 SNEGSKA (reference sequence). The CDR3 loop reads CSAKQGAIEGETQYF. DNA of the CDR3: TGCAGTGCTAAGCAAGGGGCGATCGAGGGGGAGACCCAGTACTTC.

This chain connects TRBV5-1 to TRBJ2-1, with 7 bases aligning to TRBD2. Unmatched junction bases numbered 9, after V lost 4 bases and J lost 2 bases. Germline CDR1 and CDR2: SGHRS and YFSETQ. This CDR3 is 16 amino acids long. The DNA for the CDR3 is TGCGCCAGCAGCGAACAACCGGGACTAACCTACAATGAGCAGTTCTTC. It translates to CASSEQPGLTYNEQFF.

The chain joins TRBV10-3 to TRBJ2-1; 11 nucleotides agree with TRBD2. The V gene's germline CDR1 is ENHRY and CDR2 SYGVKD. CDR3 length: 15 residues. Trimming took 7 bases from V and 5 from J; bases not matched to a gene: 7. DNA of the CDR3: TGTGCCATCACGGGCCAACTAGCGGGAGACAATGAGCAGTTCTTC. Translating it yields CAITGQLAGDNEQFF.

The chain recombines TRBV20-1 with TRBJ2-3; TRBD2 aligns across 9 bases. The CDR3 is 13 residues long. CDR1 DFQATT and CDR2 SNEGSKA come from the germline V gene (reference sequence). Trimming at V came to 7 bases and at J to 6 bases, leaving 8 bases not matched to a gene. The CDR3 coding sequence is TGCAGTGTCGGCGGGAGGGCCAGGGATACGCAGTATTTT. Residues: CSVGGRARDTQYF.

CDR3 residues: CASSLGVRDRGIGTDTQYF. Here the CDR3 DNA reads TGTGCCAGCAGCTTAGGCGTGCGGGACAGGGGGATAGGCACAGATACGCAGTATTTT. The V call is TRBV7-9, the J call TRBJ2-3, with 11 bases matching TRBD1. The CDR3 totals 19 residues. V shed 1 base, J shed 1 base, and the junction held 10 bases outside the gene matches. Germline V gene data show CDR1 as SEHNR and CDR2 as FQNEAQ (reference sequence).

In DNA, the CDR3 is TGTGCCAGCAGCTTAGAGGTCACCCGCACAGATACGCAGTATTTT. It is translated as CASSLEVTRTDTQYF. The genes are TRBV7-8 and TRBJ2-3; no firm D call. The CDR3 extends over 15 amino acids. V lost 1 base, J lost 1 base, and 9 bases lay in between. Germline assignment: CDR1 SGHVS and CDR2 FQNEAQ.

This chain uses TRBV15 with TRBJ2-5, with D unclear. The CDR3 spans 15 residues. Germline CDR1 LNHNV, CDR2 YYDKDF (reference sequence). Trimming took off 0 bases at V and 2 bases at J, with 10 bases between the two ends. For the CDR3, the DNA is TGTGCCACCAGCAGAGATCGTGGCTCGCAAGAGACCCAGTACTTC. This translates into CATSRDRGSQETQYF. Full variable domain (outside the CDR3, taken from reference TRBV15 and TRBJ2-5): DAMVIQNPRYQVTQFGKPVTLSCSQTLNHNVMYWYQQKSSQAPKLLFHYYDKDFNNEADTPDNFQSRRPNTSFCFLDIRSPGLGDTAMYLCATSRDRGSQETQYFGPGTRLLVL.

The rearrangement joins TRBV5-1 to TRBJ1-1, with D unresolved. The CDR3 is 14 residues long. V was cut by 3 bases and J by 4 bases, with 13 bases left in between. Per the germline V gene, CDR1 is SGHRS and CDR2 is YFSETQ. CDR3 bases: TGCGCCAGCAGCTCCGGGATGGTCGGCACTGAAGCTTTCTTT. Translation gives CASSSGMVGTEAFF.